These 4 T cell receptor beta chains originate from one sample sequenced in a study of T cells in Graves' hyperthyroidism and ophthalmopathy. RNA transcripts gave rise to amplified TCR beta CDR3 regions. During a first-round RT-PCR of the TCR CDR3, the HTBI primer set was used. One entry per CDR3 protein, called by TCRdb with MiXCR from the multiplex PCR reads. Of over 200,000 distinct CDR3 sequences in the sample, about 18% were seen once. Sequenced material: blood. Source of these receptors: a man aged 35-49 years with Graves' hyperthyroidism.

The table lists this clonotype with many counts. The chain recombines TRBV2 with TRBJ2-1; 9 nucleotides align to TRBD2. The junction had 2 bases not matched to a gene; V was cut back by 8 bases and J by 0 bases. Germline-derived CDR1 and CDR2 are SNHLY and FYNNEI. The CDR3 sequence is 14 residues long. CDR3 residues: CASLSGSSYNEQFF. CDR3 in DNA: TGTGCCAGCCTTAGCGGGAGCTCCTACAATGAGCAGTTCTTC.

The table lists this clonotype with many counts. The chain links TRBV5-6 to TRBJ1-2; weak D call: TRBD1 (6 bases). Germline CDR1 SGHDT, CDR2 YYEEEE. V lost 4 bases and J lost 2, with 15 bases in between. The CDR3 runs 15 residues. The DNA for the CDR3 is TGTGCCAGCAGCCCCGGTTGGGGGCAGAACTATGGCTACACCTTC. Protein product: CASSPGWGQNYGYTF.

This clonotype was counted ten times or more. This chain joins TRBV7-2 and TRBJ1-2; the D gene is possibly TRBD1 (5 bases). Germline CDR1 reads SGHTA; CDR2 reads FQGNSA. CDR3 length: 16 residues. Trimming took 2 bases from V and 5 from J, leaving 18 bases between them. The CDR3 nucleotides are TGTGCCAGCAGCTTAACCAAAACGGGGGACCCTTATGGCTACACCTTC. The encoded protein is CASSLTKTGDPYGYTF.

The J gene is TRBJ2-3, the V gene TRBV7-8; TRBD2 aligns across 11 bases. The CDR3 spans 16 residues. V dropped 5 bases and J dropped 0; count of bases not matched to a gene: 4. Germline lookup yields CDR1 SGHVS and CDR2 FQNEAQ. CDR3 sequence reads: CASSRLAGYSTDTQYF. DNA for the CDR3: TGTGCCAGCAGCCGACTAGCGGGGTATAGCACAGATACGCAGTATTTT. The whole variable domain, remainder taken from reference TRBV7-8 and TRBJ2-3, is GAGVSQSPRYKVAKRGQDVALRCDPISGHVSLFWYQQALGQGPEFLTYFQNEAQLDKSGLPSDRFFAERPEGSVSTLKIQRTQQEDSAVYLCASSRLAGYSTDTQYFGPGTRLTVL.